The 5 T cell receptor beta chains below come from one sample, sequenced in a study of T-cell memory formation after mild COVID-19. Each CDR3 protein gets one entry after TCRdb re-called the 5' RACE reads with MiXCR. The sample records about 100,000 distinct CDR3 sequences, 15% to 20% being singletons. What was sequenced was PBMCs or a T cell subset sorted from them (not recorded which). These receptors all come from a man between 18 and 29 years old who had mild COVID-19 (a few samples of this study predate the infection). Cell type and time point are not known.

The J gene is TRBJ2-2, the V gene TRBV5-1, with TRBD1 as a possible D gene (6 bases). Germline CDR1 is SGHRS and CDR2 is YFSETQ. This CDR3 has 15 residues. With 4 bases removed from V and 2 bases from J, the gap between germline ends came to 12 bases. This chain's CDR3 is CASSNPTGNTGELFF. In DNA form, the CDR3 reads TGCGCCAGCAGCAACCCGACAGGCAACACCGGGGAGCTGTTTTTT.

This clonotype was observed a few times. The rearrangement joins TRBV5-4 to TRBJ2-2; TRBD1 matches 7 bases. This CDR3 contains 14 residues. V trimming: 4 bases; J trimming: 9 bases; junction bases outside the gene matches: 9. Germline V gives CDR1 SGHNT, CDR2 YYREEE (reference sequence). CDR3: CASSLRDSHRELFF. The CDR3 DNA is TGTGCCAGCAGCCTCCGGGACAGCCACCGGGAGCTGTTTTTT.

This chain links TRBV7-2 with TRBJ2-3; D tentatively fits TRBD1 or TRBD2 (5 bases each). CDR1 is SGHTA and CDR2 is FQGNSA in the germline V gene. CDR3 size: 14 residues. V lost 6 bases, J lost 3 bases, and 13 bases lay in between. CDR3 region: CASRARGDTDTQYF. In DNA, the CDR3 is TGTGCCAGCAGGGCCCGAGGGGATACAGATACGCAGTATTTT.

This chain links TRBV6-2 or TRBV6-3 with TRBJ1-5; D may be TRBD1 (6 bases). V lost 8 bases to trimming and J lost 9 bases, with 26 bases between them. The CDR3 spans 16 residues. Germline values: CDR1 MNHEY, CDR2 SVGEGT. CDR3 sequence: CASGSDLRDIQGPQHF. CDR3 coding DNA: TGTGCCAGCGGCTCAGACCTCCGGGACATCCAGGGGCCCCAGCATTTT.

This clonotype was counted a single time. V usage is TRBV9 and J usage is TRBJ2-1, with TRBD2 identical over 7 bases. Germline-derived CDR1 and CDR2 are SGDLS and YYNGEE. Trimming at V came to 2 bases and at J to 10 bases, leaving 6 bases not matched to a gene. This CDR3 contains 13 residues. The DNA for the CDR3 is TGTGCCAGCAGCGTGGGAGGGTTCGAGGAGCAGTTCTTC. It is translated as CASSVGGFEEQFF.